This T cell receptor (beta chain) was sequenced in a study of OX40 agonist ivuxolimab in advanced cancers. For the study at large: Patients were roughly 83% male with ages about 23 to 90, mean 60. Study-wide results and caveats: It was not determined which antigens were specifically recognized by the peripheral T cells that had undergone clonal expansion.

The repertoire was sequenced with immunoSEQ multiplex PCR; TCRdb's copy has only in-frame clones and lacks some. The sample carries just over 20,000 clones, about 83% recorded once. Autoimmune disease history or systemic immunosuppression excluded patients. The V end lost 5 bases, the J end lost 9 bases, and 17 bases lay between the germline ends. The CDR3 loop spans 15 amino acids. In germline, CDR1 is MNHEY, CDR2 SMNVEV (reference sequence). Remarks on this clone: Its antigen is not known. This is likely a read error, given that the CDR3 carries no conserved phenylalanine or tryptophan at its end.

The chain carries TRBV27 and TRBJ1-6, with TRBD1 as a possible D gene (5 bases). The receptor was derived from an adult with an advanced solid tumor such as melanoma, head and neck, liver or kidney cancer. The sample consisted of CD4+ or CD8+ T cells sorted from blood, taken in a trial of the OX40 agonist ivuxolimab. CDR3 sequence: CASSPDTFTGSPLHL. In DNA, the CDR3 is TGTGCCAGCAGTCCAGACACATTCACAGGTTCACCCCTCCACCTT.